This TCR beta chain was retrieved from a study of molecular identifiers for immune sequencing clone quantification. General study findings and limits: Highly expanded clones may be undercounted when identical TCR molecules share barcodes.

The CDR3 totals 15 residues. Trimming stripped 8 bases from V and 1 base from J, with 18 bases between. The germline gives CDR1 MNHNS, CDR2 SASEGT. Every naive CD8 library was made from between roughly 17,000 and 1,000,000 sorted cells with 10%, 30% or 50% RNA. Sorting captured naive CD8 T cells as CD8+CD4-CCR7+CD45RA+. About this clonotype itself: Its antigen is unidentified.

TCRdb re-called the PCR reads with MiXCR, one entry per CDR3 protein. Of about 510,000 distinct CDR3 sequences in the sample, roughly 26% were seen once. This sequence was found in a human donor in good health. Some libraries in this study had Jurkat cell RNA spiked in. The V gene is TRBV6-1, the J gene TRBJ2-7; D is undetermined. The sequencing input was naive CD8+ T cells from blood, with Jurkat cell RNA spiked in. Subset denoted: FACS-sorted CD8+CD4-CCR7+CD45RA+ naive T cells. CDR3 DNA sequence: TGTGCCAGCGGTGCTCGTGGCTCGGTATCCTACGAGCAGTACTTC. As protein: CASGARGSVSYEQYF.